Listed below are T cell receptor beta chains from one sample, sequenced in a study of T cells after yellow fever vaccination. TCRdb re-derived calls from the 5' RACE reads in MiXCR, one entry per CDR3 protein. Of 400,000 to 450,000 distinct CDR3 sequences in the sample, around 20% were seen once. The sample in question was PBMCs, obtained before the yellow fever booster vaccination. The origin of the receptors is a man aged 18 to 30 who received the YFV17D yellow fever vaccine. Both conserved end residues are trimmed from each CDR3. D genes are given only for firm matches.

CDR3 protein: ASSLIPGTNYGYT
V gene: TRBV5-1
CDR3 length: 13
D gene: -

CDR3 protein: ASSSWRELNIQY
V gene: TRBV7-8
CDR3 length: 12
D gene: TRBD2

CDR3 protein: ASSRQGIQETQY
V gene: TRBV7-2
CDR3 length: 12
D gene: TRBD1

CDR3 protein: ASSEYSGGPYNEQF
V gene: TRBV6-1
CDR3 length: 14
D gene: TRBD2

CDR3 protein: ASSVTGVGGNTIY
V gene: TRBV6-5
CDR3 length: 13
D gene: -

CDR3 protein: ASSTALADTGELF
V gene: TRBV5-1
CDR3 length: 13
D gene: -

CDR3 protein: SATDRGNIQY
V gene: TRBV29-1
CDR3 length: 10
D gene: TRBD1

CDR3 protein: SAGLAGGLEQF
V gene: TRBV20-1
CDR3 length: 11
D gene: TRBD2

CDR3 protein: ATRDTGTYEQY
V gene: TRBV10-3
CDR3 length: 11
D gene: -

CDR3 protein: SAREEGLPNYGYT
V gene: TRBV20-1
CDR3 length: 13
D gene: -

CDR3 protein: ASSYLGASYEQY
V gene: TRBV12-3/TRBV12-4
CDR3 length: 12
D gene: -

CDR3 protein: ASSLTGQGNSPLH
V gene: TRBV7-3
CDR3 length: 13
D gene: TRBD1

CDR3 protein: ASSQVSIALGRGVPGELF
V gene: TRBV4-1
CDR3 length: 18
D gene: -

CDR3 protein: ASSLEIQGIAETQY
V gene: TRBV7-8
CDR3 length: 14
D gene: -

CDR3 protein: ASSREGPDTQY
V gene: TRBV4-3
CDR3 length: 11
D gene: -

CDR3 protein: ASSSHDRAGIQY
V gene: TRBV27
CDR3 length: 12
D gene: TRBD1

CDR3 protein: AISESPGQGARGF
V gene: TRBV10-3
CDR3 length: 13
D gene: TRBD1

CDR3 protein: ASSQTRLAGMEQF
V gene: TRBV3-1
CDR3 length: 13
D gene: TRBD2

CDR3 protein: ASSVKGQANEKLF
V gene: TRBV9
CDR3 length: 13
D gene: TRBD1

CDR3 protein: SVAVQGGEKLF
V gene: TRBV29-1
CDR3 length: 11
D gene: -

CDR3 protein: ASSPEGSYNSPLH
V gene: TRBV12-3/TRBV12-4
CDR3 length: 13
D gene: -

CDR3 protein: ASSYAGGPGTQY
V gene: TRBV7-9
CDR3 length: 12
D gene: -

CDR3 protein: ASSLAVDWSYNEQF
V gene: TRBV5-1
CDR3 length: 14
D gene: -

CDR3 protein: AWTGWDTQY
V gene: TRBV30
CDR3 length: 9
D gene: -

CDR3 protein: ASSLKDRPNYGYT
V gene: TRBV5-6
CDR3 length: 13
D gene: TRBD1

CDR3 protein: ATSRDSVRSGELF
V gene: TRBV15
CDR3 length: 13
D gene: -

CDR3 protein: SVDSGTGAHNYYGYT
V gene: TRBV29-1
CDR3 length: 15
D gene: TRBD1

CDR3 protein: ASSNGGWTGTYEQY
V gene: TRBV5-1
CDR3 length: 14
D gene: TRBD1

CDR3 protein: ATSGPTLAGIQETQY
V gene: TRBV24-1
CDR3 length: 15
D gene: TRBD2

CDR3 protein: ASSTRLAGAPLDTQY
V gene: TRBV12-3/TRBV12-4
CDR3 length: 15
D gene: TRBD2

CDR3 protein: ASSGIAAYNEQF
V gene: TRBV5-1
CDR3 length: 12
D gene: -

CDR3 protein: ASSLGQGREKLF
V gene: TRBV4-2
CDR3 length: 12
D gene: TRBD1

CDR3 protein: SVLIPSSGNTIY
V gene: TRBV29-1
CDR3 length: 12
D gene: -

CDR3 protein: ASSLRQGTNYGYT
V gene: TRBV4-1
CDR3 length: 13
D gene: TRBD1

CDR3 protein: SLWGDTGELF
V gene: TRBV29-1
CDR3 length: 10
D gene: -

CDR3 protein: ASSHPTGTGVNGEQY
V gene: TRBV7-9
CDR3 length: 15
D gene: TRBD1

CDR3 protein: ASSDTQGAWETQY
V gene: TRBV25-1
CDR3 length: 13
D gene: TRBD1

CDR3 protein: ASSRGQGPLNTEAF
V gene: TRBV6-1
CDR3 length: 14
D gene: TRBD1

CDR3 protein: SADEQGGVDYGYT
V gene: TRBV20-1
CDR3 length: 13
D gene: -

CDR3 protein: ASSQEGLSYEQY
V gene: TRBV4-1
CDR3 length: 12
D gene: -

CDR3 protein: ASSYSPVEGYEQY
V gene: TRBV6-2/TRBV6-3
CDR3 length: 13
D gene: -

CDR3 protein: ASSPSDRGLNSPLH
V gene: TRBV5-1
CDR3 length: 14
D gene: TRBD1